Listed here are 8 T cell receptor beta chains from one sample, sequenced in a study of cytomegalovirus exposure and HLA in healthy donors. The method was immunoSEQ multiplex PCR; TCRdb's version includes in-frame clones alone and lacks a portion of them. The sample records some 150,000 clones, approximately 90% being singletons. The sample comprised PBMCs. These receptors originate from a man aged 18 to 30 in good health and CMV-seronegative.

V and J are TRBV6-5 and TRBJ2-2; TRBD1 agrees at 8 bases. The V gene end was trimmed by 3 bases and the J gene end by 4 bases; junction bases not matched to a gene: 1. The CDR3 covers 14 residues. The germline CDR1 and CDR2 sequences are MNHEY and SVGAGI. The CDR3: CASSYQGATGELFF. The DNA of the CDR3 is TGTGCCAGCAGTTATCAGGGGGCCACCGGGGAGCTGTTTTTT.

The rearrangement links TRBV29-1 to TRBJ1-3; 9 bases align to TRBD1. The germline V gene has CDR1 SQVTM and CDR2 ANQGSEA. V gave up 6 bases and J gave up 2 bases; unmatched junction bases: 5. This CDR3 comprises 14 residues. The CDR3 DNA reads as TGCAGCGTCGGGACAGGGACGACTGGAAACACCATATATTTT. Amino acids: CSVGTGTTGNTIYF.

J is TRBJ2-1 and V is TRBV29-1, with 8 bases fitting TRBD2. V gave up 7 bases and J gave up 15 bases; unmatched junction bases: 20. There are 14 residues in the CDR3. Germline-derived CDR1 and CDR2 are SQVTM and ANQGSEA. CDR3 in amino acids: CSARGLREEISPFF. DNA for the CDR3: TGCAGCGCAAGGGGTTTGCGGGAGGAAATTTCGCCGTTCTTC.

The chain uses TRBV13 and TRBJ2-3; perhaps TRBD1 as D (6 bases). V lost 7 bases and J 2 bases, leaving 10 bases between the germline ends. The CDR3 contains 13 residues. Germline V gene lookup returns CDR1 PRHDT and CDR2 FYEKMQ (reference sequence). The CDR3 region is CASTPGDTDTQYF. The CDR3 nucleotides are TGTGCCAGCACGCCAGGGGACACAGATACGCAGTATTTT.

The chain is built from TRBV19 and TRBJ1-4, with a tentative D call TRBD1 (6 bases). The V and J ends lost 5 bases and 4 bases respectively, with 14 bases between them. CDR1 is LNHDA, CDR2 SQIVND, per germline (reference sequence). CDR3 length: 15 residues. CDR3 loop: CASSQTTGDNEKLFF. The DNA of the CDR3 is TGTGCCAGTAGTCAGACGACAGGAGATAATGAAAAACTGTTTTTT.

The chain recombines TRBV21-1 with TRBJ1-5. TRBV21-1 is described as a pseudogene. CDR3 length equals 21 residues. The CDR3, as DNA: TGTGCCAGCAGCAAAGACAAACGGGGGGAGACACCTCCGGGGAGCAATCAGCCCCAGCATTTT. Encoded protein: CASSKDKRGETPPGSNQPQHF.

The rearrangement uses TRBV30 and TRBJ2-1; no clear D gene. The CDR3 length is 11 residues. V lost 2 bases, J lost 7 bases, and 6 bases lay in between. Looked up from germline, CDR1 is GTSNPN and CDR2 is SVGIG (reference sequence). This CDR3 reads CAWSSMNEQFF. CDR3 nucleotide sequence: TGTGCCTGGAGTAGCATGAATGAGCAGTTCTTC. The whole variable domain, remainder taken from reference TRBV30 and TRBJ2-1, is SQTIHQWPATLVQPVGSPLSLECTVEGTSNPNLYWYRQAAGRGLQLLFYSVGIGQISSEVPQNLSASRPQDRQFILSSKKLLLSDSGFYLCAWSSMNEQFFGPGTRLTVL.

The CDR3 bases are TGTGCCAGCAGTTGGCCCGGGGGGGAGCAGTTCTTC. Protein product: CASSWPGGEQFF. The rearrangement uses TRBV27 and TRBJ2-1, with 7 bases lining up with TRBD2. CDR1 is MNHEY and CDR2 is SMNVEV in the germline V gene (reference sequence). V lost 4 bases and J lost 10; bases outside the gene matches: 4. This CDR3 contains 12 residues.